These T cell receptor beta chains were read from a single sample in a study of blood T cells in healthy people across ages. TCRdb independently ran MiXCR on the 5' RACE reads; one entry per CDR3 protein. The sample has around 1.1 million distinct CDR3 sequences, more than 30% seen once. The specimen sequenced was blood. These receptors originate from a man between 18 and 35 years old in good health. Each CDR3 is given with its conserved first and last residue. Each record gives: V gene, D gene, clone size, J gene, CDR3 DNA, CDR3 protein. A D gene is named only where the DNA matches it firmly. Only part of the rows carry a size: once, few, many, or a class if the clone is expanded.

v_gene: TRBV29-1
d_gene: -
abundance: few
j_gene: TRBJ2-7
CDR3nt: TGCAGCGTTACCCCCCAGGGTTTCCCCTCCTACGAGCAGTACTTC
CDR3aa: CSVTPQGFPSYEQYF

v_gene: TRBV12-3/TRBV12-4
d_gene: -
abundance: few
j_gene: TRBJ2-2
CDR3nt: TGTGCCAGCAGCCTCAGACACCTCACCGGGGAGCTGTTTTTT
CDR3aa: CASSLRHLTGELFF

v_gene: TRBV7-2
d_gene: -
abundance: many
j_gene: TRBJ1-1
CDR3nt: TGTGCCAGCAGTTTTTCCCGGGACACTGAAGCTTTCTTT
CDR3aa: CASSFSRDTEAFF

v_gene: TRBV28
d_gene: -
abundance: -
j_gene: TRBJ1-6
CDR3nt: TGTGCCAGCAGTTTATCGACCGAGTATAATTCACCCCCCCACTTT
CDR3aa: CASSLSTEYNSPPHF

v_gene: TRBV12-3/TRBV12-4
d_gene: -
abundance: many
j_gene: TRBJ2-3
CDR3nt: TGTGCCAGCAGCGGAGCGGGAGATACGCAGTATTTT
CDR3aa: CASSGAGDTQYF

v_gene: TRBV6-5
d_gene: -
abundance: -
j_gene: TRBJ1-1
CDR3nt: TGTGCCAGCAGTTACTCGGGGGCGGGGGCGAACACTGAAGCTTTCTTT
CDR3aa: CASSYSGAGANTEAFF

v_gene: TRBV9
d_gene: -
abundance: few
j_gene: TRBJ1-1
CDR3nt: TGTGCCAGCAGCGCGAGTAGGGTCTCTATCACTGAAGCTTTCTTT
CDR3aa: CASSASRVSITEAFF

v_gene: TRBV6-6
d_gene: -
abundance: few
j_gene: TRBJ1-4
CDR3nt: TGTGCCAGCAGTTACGGGGCAGCGGATTATGAAAAACTGTTTTTT
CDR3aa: CASSYGAADYEKLFF

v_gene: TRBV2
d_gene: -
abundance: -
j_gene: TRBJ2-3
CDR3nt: TGTGCCAGCAGTGAACGATGGGGATGGAGCACAGATACGCAGTATTTT
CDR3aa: CASSERWGWSTDTQYF

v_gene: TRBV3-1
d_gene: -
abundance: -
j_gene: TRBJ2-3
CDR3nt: TGTGCCAGCAGCCGCACGCGAGGACCGAGGGCAGATACGCAGTATTTT
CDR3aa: CASSRTRGPRADTQYF

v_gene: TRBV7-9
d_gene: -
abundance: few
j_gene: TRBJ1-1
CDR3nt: TGTGCCAGCAGCGTAGATCCTTCGAACACTGAAGCTTTCTTT
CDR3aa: CASSVDPSNTEAFF

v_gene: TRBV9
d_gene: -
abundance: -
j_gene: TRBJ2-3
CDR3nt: TGTGCCAGCAGCCCCGACAGCCTCATGTTCACAGATACGCAGTATTTT
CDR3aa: CASSPDSLMFTDTQYF

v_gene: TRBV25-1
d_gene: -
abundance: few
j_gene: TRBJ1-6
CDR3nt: TGTGCCAGCAGTTTGCTTTATTCACCCCTCCACTTT
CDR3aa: CASSLLYSPLHF

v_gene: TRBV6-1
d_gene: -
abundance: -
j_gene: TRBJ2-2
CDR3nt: TGTGCCAGCAGTGAAGTGGGAAGGGGCCAAAACACCGGGGAGCTGTTTTTT
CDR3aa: CASSEVGRGQNTGELFF

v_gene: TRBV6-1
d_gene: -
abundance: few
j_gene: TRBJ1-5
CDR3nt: TGTGCCAGCAGTGAACTCACAAAGATTAGCAATCAGCCCCAGCATTTT
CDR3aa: CASSELTKISNQPQHF

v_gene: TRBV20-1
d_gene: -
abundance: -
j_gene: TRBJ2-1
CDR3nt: TGCAGTGCTTCACGCGGACGGAGCTCCTACAATGAGCAGTTCTTC
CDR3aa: CSASRGRSSYNEQFF

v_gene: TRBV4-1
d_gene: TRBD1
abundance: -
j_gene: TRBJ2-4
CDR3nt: TGCGCCAGCAGCCAAGATAGAGGGGGCCGATACATTCAGTACTTC
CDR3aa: CASSQDRGGRYIQYF

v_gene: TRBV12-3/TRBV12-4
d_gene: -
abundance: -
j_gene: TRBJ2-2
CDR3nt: TGTGCCAGCAGCCCACCACCGACACAGGATGCCAAGGTCGACACCGGGGAGCTGTTTTTT
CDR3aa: CASSPPPTQDAKVDTGELFF

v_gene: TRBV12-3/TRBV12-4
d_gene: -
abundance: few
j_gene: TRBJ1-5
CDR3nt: TGTGCCAGCAGTAAGACAGGAGGACGTCAGCAGCCCCAGCATTTT
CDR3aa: CASSKTGGRQQPQHF

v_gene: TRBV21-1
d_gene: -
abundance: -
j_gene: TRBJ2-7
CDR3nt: TGTGCCAGCAGCAAAGAAGACCGCTACTACTACGAGCAGTACTTC
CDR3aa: CASSKEDRYYYEQYF

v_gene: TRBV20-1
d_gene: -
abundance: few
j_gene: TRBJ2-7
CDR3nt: TGCAGTGCTAGAGATCAGGGTCCCCACGAGCAGTACTTC
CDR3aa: CSARDQGPHEQYF

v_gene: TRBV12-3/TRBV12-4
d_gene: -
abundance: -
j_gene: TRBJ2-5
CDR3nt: TGTGCCAGCAGGCCTCACGAGACCCAGTACTTC
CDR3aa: CASRPHETQYF

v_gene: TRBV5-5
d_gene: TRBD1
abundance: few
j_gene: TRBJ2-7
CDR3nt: TGTGCCAGCAGCTCCGGGACAGGGAAAGCCTACGAGCAGTACTTC
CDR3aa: CASSSGTGKAYEQYF

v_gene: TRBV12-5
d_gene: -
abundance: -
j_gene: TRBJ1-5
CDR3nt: TGTGCTAGTGGTTTACGACAGCCCCAGCATTTT
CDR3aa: CASGLRQPQHF

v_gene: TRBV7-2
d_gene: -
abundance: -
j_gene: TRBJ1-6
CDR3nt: TGTGCCAGCAGCTTCGGCGCAGGTTGGGATTCACCCCTCCACTTT
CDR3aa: CASSFGAGWDSPLHF

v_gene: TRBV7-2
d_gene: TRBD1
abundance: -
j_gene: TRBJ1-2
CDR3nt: TGTGCCAGCAGCTTAGGCACGGACAGGGTTTTCTATGGCTACACCTTC
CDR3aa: CASSLGTDRVFYGYTF

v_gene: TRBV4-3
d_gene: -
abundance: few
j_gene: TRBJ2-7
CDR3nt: TGCGCCAGCAGCCAAGGGAAATCGACCTACGAGCAGTACTTC
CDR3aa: CASSQGKSTYEQYF

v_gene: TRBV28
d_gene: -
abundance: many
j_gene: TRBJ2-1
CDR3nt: TGTGCCAGCAGGGCTAATGAGCAGTTCTTC
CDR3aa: CASRANEQFF

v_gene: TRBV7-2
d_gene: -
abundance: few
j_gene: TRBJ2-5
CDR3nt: TGTGCCAGCAGCTTCCGTCTCGGGGTGATAAAGCAAGAGACCCAGTACTTC
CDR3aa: CASSFRLGVIKQETQYF

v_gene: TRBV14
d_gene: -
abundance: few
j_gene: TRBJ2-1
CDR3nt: TGTGCCAGCAGCCAGTATGGTCTCTACAATGAGCAGTTCTTC
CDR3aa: CASSQYGLYNEQFF

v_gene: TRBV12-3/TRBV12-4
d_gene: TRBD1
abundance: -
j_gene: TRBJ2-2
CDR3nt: TGTGCCAGCAGTTTATCGGACAGGGTGAACACCGGGGAGCTGTTTTTT
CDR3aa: CASSLSDRVNTGELFF

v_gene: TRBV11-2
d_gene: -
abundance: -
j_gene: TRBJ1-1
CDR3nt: TGTGCCAGCAGCTTAATCCGGGACGAAGCTTTCTTT
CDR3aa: CASSLIRDEAFF

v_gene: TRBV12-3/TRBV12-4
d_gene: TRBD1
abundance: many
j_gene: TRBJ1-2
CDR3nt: TGTGCCAGCAGTTTGACCCTGGACAGGGGTACCGGCTACACCTTC
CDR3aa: CASSLTLDRGTGYTF

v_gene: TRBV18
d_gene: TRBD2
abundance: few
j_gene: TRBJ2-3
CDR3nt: TGTGCCAGCTCACCATCAGGGAGGGCAGATACGCAGTATTTT
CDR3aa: CASSPSGRADTQYF